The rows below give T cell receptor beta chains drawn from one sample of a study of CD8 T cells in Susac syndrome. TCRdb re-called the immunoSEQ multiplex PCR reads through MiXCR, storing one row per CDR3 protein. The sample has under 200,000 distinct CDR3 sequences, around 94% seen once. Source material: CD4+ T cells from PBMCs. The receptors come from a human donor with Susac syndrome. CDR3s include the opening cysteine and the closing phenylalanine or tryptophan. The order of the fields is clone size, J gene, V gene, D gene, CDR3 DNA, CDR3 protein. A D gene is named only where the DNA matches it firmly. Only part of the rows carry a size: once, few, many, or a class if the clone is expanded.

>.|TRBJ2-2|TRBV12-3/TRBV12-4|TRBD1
TGTGCCAGCAGGGTGGGGACAGGGTGGGCCGGGGAGCTGTTTTTT
CASRVGTGWAGELFF
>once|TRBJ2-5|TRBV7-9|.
TGTGCCAGCAGCAAAAATCCCCCCGGCAGGATCCTCCAAGAGACCCAGTACTTC
CASSKNPPGRILQETQYF
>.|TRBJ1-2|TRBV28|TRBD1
TGTGCCAGCCAGGGGGCTAACTATGGCTACACCTTC
CASQGANYGYTF
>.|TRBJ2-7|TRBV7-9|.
TGTGCCAGCAGCTCTACAGGGACCGGGTACGAGCAGTACTTC
CASSSTGTGYEQYF
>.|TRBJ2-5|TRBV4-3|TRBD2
TGCGCCAGCAGCCAAGGACTAGCGGGGTTGGGAGAGACCCAGTACTTC
CASSQGLAGLGETQYF
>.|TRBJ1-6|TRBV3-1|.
TGTGCCAGCAGCCGAGGAGCGGGGGAGCATTCACCCCTCCACTTT
CASSRGAGEHSPLHF
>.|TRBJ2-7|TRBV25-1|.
TGTGCCAGCAGTGATTTTCTTGAGGGGTGGCAGTACTTC
CASSDFLEGWQYF
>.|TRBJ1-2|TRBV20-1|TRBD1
TGCAGTGCTAGACCCGCGGGGGACAGGGAACCTAACTATGGCTACACCTTC
CSARPAGDREPNYGYTF
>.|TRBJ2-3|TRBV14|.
TGTGCCAGCAGCCACTTCCCAGGAAGAAGCACAGATACGCAGTATTTT
CASSHFPGRSTDTQYF
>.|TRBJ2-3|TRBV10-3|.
TGTGCCATCAGTGATCGTCAGCGCACAGATACGCAGTATTTT
CAISDRQRTDTQYF
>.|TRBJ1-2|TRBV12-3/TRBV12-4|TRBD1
TGTGCCAGCAGTTTTGGGACAGAAGGCTATGGCTACACCTTC
CASSFGTEGYGYTF
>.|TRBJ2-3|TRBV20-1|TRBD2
TGCAGTGCTAGTGGACTAGTGGGCGCAGATACGCAGTATTTT
CSASGLVGADTQYF
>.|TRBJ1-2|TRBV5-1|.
TGCGCCAGCAGCCCCCTTTCGGGCGACTATGGCTACACCTTC
CASSPLSGDYGYTF
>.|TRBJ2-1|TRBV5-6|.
TGTGCCAGCGGGGGGACACACCGCTCCTACAATGAGCAGTTCTTC
CASGGTHRSYNEQFF
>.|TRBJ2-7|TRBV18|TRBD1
TGTGCCAGCTCACCCGGGACAGGAACCTACGAGCAGTACTTC
CASSPGTGTYEQYF
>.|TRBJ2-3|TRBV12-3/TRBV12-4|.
TGTGCCAGCAGATTGACGAAAGATACGCAGTATTTT
CASRLTKDTQYF
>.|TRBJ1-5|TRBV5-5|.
TGTGCCAGCAGTACCCAGGGCGGTCAGCCCCAGCATTTT
CASSTQGGQPQHF
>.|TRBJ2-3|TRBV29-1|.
TGCAGCGTCACTAGTTCAGATACGCAGTATTTT
CSVTSSDTQYF